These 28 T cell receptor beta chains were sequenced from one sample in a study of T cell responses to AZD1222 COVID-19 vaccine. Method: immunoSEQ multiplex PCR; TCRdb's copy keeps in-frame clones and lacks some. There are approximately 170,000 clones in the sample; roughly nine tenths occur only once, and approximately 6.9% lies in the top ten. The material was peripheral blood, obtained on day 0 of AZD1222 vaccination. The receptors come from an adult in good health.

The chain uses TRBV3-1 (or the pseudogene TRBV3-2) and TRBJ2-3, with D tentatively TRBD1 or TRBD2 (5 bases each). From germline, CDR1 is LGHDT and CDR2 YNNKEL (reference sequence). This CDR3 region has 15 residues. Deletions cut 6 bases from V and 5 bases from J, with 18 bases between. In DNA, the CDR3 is TGTGCCAGCAGTCAGGGAGCGGCCCTCGGAGATACGCAGTATTTT. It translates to CASSQGAALGDTQYF.

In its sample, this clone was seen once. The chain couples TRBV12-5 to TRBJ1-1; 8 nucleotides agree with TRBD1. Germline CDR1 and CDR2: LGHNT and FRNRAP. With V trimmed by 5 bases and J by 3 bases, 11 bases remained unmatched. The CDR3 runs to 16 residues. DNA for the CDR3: TGTGCTAGTGGTCGCGAAGTGGGGGACAGGTACACTGAAGCTTTCTTT. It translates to CASGREVGDRYTEAFF.

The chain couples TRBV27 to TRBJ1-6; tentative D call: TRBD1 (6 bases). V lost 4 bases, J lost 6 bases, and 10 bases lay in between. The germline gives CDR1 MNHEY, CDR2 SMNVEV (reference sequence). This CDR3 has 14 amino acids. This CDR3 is CASSYTGSNSPLHF. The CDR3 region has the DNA TGTGCCAGCAGTTACACAGGGAGTAATTCACCCCTCCACTTT.

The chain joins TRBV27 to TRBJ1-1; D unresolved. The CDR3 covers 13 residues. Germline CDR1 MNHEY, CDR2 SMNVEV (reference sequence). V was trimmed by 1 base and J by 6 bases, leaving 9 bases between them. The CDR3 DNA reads TGTGCCAGCAGTTTATACACGGGTGCTGAAGCTTTCTTT. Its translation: CASSLYTGAEAFF.

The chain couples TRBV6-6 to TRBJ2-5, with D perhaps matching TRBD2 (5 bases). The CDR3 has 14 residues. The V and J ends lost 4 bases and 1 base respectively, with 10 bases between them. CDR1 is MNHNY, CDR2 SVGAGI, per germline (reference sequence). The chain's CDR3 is CASSWLGVQETQYF. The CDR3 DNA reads TGTGCCAGCAGTTGGCTCGGGGTCCAAGAGACCCAGTACTTC.

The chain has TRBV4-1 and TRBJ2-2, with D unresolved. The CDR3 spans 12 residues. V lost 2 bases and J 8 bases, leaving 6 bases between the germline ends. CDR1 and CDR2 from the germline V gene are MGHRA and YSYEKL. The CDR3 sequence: CASSQRAGELFF. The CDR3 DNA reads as TGCGCCAGCAGCCAACGGGCTGGGGAGCTGTTTTTT.

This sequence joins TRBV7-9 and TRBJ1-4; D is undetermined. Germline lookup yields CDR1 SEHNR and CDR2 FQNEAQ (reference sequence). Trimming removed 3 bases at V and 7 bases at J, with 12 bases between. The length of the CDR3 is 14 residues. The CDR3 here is CASSFLGFGEKLFF. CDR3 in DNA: TGTGCCAGCAGCTTTCTGGGGTTCGGTGAAAAACTGTTTTTT.

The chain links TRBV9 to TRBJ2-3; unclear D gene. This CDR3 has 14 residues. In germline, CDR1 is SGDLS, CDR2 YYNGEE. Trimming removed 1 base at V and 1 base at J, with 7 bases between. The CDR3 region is CASSVKAGTDTQYF. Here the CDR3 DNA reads TGTGCCAGCAGCGTAAAGGCTGGCACAGATACGCAGTATTTT.

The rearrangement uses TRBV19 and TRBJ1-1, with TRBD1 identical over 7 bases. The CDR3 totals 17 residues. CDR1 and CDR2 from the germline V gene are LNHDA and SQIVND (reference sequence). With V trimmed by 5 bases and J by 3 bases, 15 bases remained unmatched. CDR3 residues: CASSGTALSAADTEAFF. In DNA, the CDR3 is TGTGCCAGTAGTGGGACAGCTCTTTCTGCAGCGGACACTGAAGCTTTCTTT.

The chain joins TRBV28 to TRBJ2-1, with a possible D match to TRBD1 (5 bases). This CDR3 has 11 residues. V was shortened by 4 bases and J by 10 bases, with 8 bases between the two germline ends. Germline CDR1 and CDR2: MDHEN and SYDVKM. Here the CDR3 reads CASSWGQEQFF. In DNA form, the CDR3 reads TGTGCCAGCAGTTGGGGCCAGGAGCAGTTCTTC.

The CDR3 loop reads CASSFEARGNNEQFF. CDR3 sequence (DNA): TGTGCCAGCAGTTTTGAGGCCAGGGGTAACAATGAGCAGTTCTTC. The rearrangement links TRBV27 to TRBJ2-1, with D possibly TRBD1 on 6 matching bases. This CDR3 spans 15 amino acids. The V and J ends lost 3 bases and 5 bases respectively, with 14 bases between them. Germline V gene lookup returns CDR1 MNHEY and CDR2 SMNVEV (reference sequence).

CDR3 residues: CASSVAGVSYNEQFF. The CDR3 DNA is TGTGCCAGCAGCGTAGCCGGGGTCTCCTACAATGAGCAGTTCTTC. The V call is TRBV9, the J call TRBJ2-1, with a weak D call TRBD2 (5 bases). The CDR3 covers 15 residues. Germline loops: CDR1 SGDLS, CDR2 YYNGEE. V was trimmed by 0 bases and J by 0 bases, leaving 7 bases between them.

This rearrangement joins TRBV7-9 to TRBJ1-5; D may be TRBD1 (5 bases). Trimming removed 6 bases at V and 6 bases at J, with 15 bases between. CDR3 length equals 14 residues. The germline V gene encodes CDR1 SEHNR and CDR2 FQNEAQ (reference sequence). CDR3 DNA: TGTGCCAGCAGTTCAGGGTGGGAAATTCAGCCCCAGCATTTT. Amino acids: CASSSGWEIQPQHF.

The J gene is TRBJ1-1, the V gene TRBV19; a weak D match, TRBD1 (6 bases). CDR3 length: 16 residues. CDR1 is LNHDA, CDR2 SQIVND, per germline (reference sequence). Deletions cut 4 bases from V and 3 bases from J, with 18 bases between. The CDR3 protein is CASSTYRDFSDTEAFF. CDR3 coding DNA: TGTGCCAGTAGTACGTACAGGGACTTTAGCGACACTGAAGCTTTCTTT.

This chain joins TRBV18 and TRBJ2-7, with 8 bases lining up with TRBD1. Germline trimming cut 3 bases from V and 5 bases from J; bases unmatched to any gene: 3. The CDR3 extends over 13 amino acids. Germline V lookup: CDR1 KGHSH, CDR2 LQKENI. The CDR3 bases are TGTGCCAGCTCACCGGACAGGGTCCACGAGCAGTACGTC. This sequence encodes CASSPDRVHEQYV.

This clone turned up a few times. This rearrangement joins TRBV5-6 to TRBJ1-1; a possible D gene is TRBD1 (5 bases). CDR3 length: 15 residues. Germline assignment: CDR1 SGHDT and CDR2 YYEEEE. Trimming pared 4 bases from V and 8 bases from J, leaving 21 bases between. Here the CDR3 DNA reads TGTGCCAGCAGCAGAGGCGGACATATATTGGCCGAAGCTTTCTTT. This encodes CASSRGGHILAEAFF.

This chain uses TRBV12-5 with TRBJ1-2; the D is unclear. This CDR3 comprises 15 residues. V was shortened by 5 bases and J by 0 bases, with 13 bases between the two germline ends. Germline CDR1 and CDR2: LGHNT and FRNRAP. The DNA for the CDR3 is TGTGCTAGTGGTGGATACTCACGGGCTAACTATGGCTACACCTTC. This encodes CASGGYSRANYGYTF.

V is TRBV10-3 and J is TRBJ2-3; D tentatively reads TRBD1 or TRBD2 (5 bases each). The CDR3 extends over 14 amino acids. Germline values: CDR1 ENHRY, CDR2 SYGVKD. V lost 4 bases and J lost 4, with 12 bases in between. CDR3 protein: CAISAPVGADTQYF. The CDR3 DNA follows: TGTGCCATCAGTGCTCCTGTGGGGGCAGATACGCAGTATTTT.

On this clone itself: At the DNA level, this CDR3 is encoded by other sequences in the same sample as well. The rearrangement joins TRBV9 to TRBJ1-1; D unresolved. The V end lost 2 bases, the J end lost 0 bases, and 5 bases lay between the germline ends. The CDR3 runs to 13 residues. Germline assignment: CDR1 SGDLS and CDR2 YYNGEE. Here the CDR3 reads CASSVGMNTEAFF. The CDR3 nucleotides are TGTGCCAGCAGCGTCGGGATGAACACTGAAGCTTTCTTT.

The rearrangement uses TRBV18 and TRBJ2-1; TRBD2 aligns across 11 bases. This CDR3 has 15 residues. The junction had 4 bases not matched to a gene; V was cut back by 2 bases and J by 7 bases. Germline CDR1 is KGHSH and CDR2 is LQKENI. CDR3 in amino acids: CASSPLAGGSNEQFF. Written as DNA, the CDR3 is TGTGCCAGCTCACCATTAGCGGGGGGGAGTAATGAGCAGTTCTTC.

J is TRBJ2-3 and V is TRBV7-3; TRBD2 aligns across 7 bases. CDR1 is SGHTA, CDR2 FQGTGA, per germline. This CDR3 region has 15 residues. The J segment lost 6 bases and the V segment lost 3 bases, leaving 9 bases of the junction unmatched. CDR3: CASSFSSSGVDTQYF. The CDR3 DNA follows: TGTGCCAGCAGCTTTTCGTCTAGCGGTGTCGATACGCAGTATTTT.

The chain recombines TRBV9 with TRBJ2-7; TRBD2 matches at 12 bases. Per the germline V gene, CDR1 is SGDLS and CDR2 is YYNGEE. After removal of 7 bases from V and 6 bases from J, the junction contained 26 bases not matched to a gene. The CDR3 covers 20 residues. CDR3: CASWTVGLAGSRPLRSEQYF. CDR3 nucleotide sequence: TGTGCCAGCTGGACGGTTGGACTAGCGGGGTCTAGGCCACTACGCTCCGAGCAGTACTTC.

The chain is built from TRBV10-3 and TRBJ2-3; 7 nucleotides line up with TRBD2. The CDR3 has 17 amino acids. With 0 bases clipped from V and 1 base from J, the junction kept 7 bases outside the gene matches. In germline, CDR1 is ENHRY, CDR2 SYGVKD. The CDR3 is CAISESRLAEGTDTQYF. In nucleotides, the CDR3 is TGTGCCATCAGTGAGTCGAGGCTAGCGGAGGGCACAGATACGCAGTATTTT.

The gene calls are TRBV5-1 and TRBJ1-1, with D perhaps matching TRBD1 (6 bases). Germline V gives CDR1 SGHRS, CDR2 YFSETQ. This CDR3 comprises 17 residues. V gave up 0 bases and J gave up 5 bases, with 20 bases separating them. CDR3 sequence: CASSLVPNREVWTEAFF. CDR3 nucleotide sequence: TGCGCCAGCAGCTTGGTACCTAACAGGGAGGTCTGGACTGAAGCTTTCTTT.

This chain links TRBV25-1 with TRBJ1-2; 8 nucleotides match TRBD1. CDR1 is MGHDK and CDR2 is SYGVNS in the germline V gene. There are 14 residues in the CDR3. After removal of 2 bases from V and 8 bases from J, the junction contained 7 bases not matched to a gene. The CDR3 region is CASSEIDRGRGYTF. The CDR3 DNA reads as TGTGCCAGCAGTGAAATAGACAGGGGAAGAGGCTACACCTTC.

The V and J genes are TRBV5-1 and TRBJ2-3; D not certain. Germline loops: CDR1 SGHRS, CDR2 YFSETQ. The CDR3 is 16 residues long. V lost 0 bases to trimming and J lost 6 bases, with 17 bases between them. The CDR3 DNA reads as TGCGCCAGCAGCTTGGCTCGTCTAGGCCACCCGGATACGCAGTATTTT. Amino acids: CASSLARLGHPDTQYF.

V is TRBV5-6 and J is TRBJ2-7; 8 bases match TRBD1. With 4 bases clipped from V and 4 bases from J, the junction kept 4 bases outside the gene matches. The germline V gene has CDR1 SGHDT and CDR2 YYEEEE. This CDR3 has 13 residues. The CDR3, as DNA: TGTGCCAGCAGCGATGGACAGGGTTACGAGCAGTACTTC. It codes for CASSDGQGYEQYF. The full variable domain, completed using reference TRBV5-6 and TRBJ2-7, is DAGVTQSPTHLIKTRGQQVTLRCSPKSGHDTVSWYQQALGQGPQFIFQYYEEEERQRGNFPDRFSGHQFPNYSSELNVNALLLGDSALYLCASSDGQGYEQYFGPGTRLTVT.

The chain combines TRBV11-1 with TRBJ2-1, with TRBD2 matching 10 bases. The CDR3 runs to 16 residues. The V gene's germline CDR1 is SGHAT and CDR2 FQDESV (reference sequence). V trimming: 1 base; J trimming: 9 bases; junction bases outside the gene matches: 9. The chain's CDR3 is CASSLEGLAGAGEQFF. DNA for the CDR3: TGTGCCAGCAGCTTAGAAGGCCTAGCGGGGGCGGGTGAGCAGTTCTTC.